Each of the 27 T cell receptor beta chains below was sequenced from the same sample in a study of T cell responses to AZD1222 COVID-19 vaccine. Sequenced by immunoSEQ multiplex PCR; TCRdb stores in-frame clones only, minus some. The sample lists approximately 100,000 clones, roughly nine tenths occurring once. The sample consisted of peripheral blood, taken on day 0 of MenACWY control vaccination. The receptors come from an adult in good health.

V and J are TRBV5-4 and TRBJ2-5, with 13 bases fitting TRBD2. The CDR3 contains 16 residues. Germline-derived CDR1 and CDR2 are SGHNT and YYREEE (reference sequence). V dropped 2 bases and J dropped 2; count of bases not matched to a gene: 3. The CDR3 spells CASSLPLAGGQETQYF. The CDR3 DNA reads as TGTGCCAGCAGCTTACCACTAGCGGGGGGGCAAGAGACCCAGTACTTC.

This sequence joins TRBV19 and TRBJ1-6; possible D gene TRBD1, 5 bases. The CDR3 loop spans 15 amino acids. Germline CDR1 reads LNHDA; CDR2 reads SQIVND (reference sequence). Trimming pared 5 bases from V and 5 bases from J, leaving 13 bases between. DNA for the CDR3: TGTGCCAGTAGTCCGCAGGGCGCGGATAATTCACCCCTCCACTTT. Translating it yields CASSPQGADNSPLHF.

The rearrangement joins TRBV6-5 to TRBJ2-1; possibly TRBD2 for D (5 bases). This CDR3 region has 15 residues. Trimming stripped 5 bases from V and 1 base from J, with 12 bases between. Looked up from germline, CDR1 is MNHEY and CDR2 is SVGAGI. CDR3 residues: CASSRSRGSYNEQFF. The CDR3 nucleotides are TGTGCCAGCAGTCGGTCCCGAGGGTCCTACAATGAGCAGTTCTTC.

V usage is TRBV7-2 and J usage is TRBJ1-4, with D possibly being TRBD1 (6 bases). CDR1 and CDR2 (germline): SGHTA, FQGNSA. This CDR3 is built from 13 residues. V lost 3 bases to trimming and J lost 9 bases, with 11 bases between them. CDR3 DNA sequence: TGTGCCAGCAGCTTCGGGACAAGGCAAAAACTGTTTTTT. It encodes CASSFGTRQKLFF.

The gene calls are TRBV19 and TRBJ2-7, with D unclear. The V end was cut by 2 bases, the J end by 3 bases, with 8 bases between. Germline CDR1 LNHDA, CDR2 SQIVND (reference sequence). The CDR3 sequence is 13 residues long. Written as DNA, the CDR3 is TGTGCCAGTAGTATATCCCCTTACTACGAGCAGTACTTC. This codes for CASSISPYYEQYF.

The chain is built from TRBV28 and TRBJ2-5; possibly TRBD2 for D (6 bases). There are 14 residues in the CDR3. With 4 bases removed from V and 4 bases from J, the gap between germline ends came to 13 bases. Germline CDR1 MDHEN, CDR2 SYDVKM. Here the CDR3 reads CASSSLGTLETQYF. The CDR3 DNA reads TGTGCCAGCAGTTCCCTCGGGACTCTAGAGACCCAGTACTTC. The variable domain in full, with the rest retrieved from reference TRBV28 and TRBJ2-5, is DVKVTQSSRYLVKRTGEKVFLECVQDMDHENMFWYRQDPGLGLRLIYFSYDVKMKEKGDIPEGYSVSREKKERFSLILESASTNQTSMYLCASSSLGTLETQYFGPGTRLLVL.

This chain connects TRBV3-1 (or the pseudogene TRBV3-2) to TRBJ1-1; maybe TRBD1 (6 bases). The ends were cut back, 7 bases at V and 1 base at J, with 13 bases in the middle. This CDR3 has 14 amino acids. Germline CDR1 reads LGHDT; CDR2 reads YNNKEL (reference sequence). The CDR3 reads CASISGHSNTEAFF. The CDR3 DNA follows: TGTGCCAGCATCTCGGGACACTCGAACACTGAAGCTTTCTTT.

The genes are TRBV7-9 and TRBJ1-2, with D tentatively TRBD1 (5 bases). V was shortened by 3 bases and J by 14 bases, with 16 bases between the two germline ends. The CDR3 runs to 12 residues. CDR1 is SEHNR, CDR2 FQNEAQ, per germline (reference sequence). Here the CDR3 reads CASSFPGTPQTF. Written as DNA, the CDR3 is TGTGCCAGCAGCTTCCCCGGGACCCCTCAGACCTTC.

The chain links TRBV2 to TRBJ1-5, with TRBD1 matching over 7 bases. Germline CDR1 and CDR2: SNHLY and FYNNEI. The CDR3 is 13 amino acids. V shed 11 bases, J shed 2 bases, and the junction held 6 bases outside the gene matches. CDR3 protein: CASRGMGNQPQHF. The CDR3, as DNA: TGTGCCTCCAGGGGGATGGGCAATCAGCCCCAGCATTTT.

The V call is TRBV19, the J call TRBJ1-4; D not certain. Between the trimmed V and J ends, which lost 7 bases and 6 bases, there was a span of 12 bases. Germline lookup yields CDR1 LNHDA and CDR2 SQIVND (reference sequence). The CDR3 runs 13 residues. The CDR3 bases are TGTGCCAGTACATCCCAGTACTATGAAAAACTGTTTTTT. As protein: CASTSQYYEKLFF.

The chain recombines TRBV7-2 with TRBJ2-5; 7 bases are shared with TRBD1. Per germline, CDR1 SGHTA and CDR2 FQGNSA. J was trimmed by 4 bases and V by 1 base; bases with no gene match: 6. The CDR3 sequence is 15 residues long. CDR3 nucleotide sequence: TGTGCCAGCAGCTTAGTAGGGGGCGAGTTAGAGACCCAGTACTTC. It encodes CASSLVGGELETQYF.

This clone was seen a single time. The gene calls are TRBV12-3 or TRBV12-4 and TRBJ1-2; D gene uncertain. Trimming pared 2 bases from V and 4 bases from J, leaving 8 bases between. CDR3 length equals 13 residues. The DNA for the CDR3 is TGTGCCAGCAGTTTAAGGGTGATCTATGGCTACACCTTC. Amino acid sequence: CASSLRVIYGYTF.

V usage is TRBV4-3 and J usage is TRBJ2-2; D gene unclear. This CDR3 comprises 16 residues. Germline CDR1 and CDR2: LGHNA and YSLEER. The V end lost 0 bases, the J end lost 6 bases, and 14 bases lay between the germline ends. The CDR3 reads CASSQEPSTEAGELFF. CDR3 DNA sequence: TGCGCCAGCAGCCAAGAACCCTCCACAGAAGCCGGGGAGCTGTTTTTT.

The J gene is TRBJ2-1, the V gene TRBV7-9; no definite D call. Germline CDR1 SEHNR, CDR2 FQNEAQ (reference sequence). This CDR3 has 13 amino acids. The V end lost 2 bases, the J end lost 7 bases, and 9 bases lay between the germline ends. The chain's CDR3 is CASSLSGRNEQFF. In nucleotides, the CDR3 is TGTGCCAGCAGCTTATCAGGCAGGAATGAGCAGTTCTTC.

The rearrangement links TRBV4-3 to TRBJ2-5, with TRBD2 matching 13 bases. The CDR3 has 17 residues. V trimming: 0 bases; J trimming: 6 bases; junction bases outside the gene matches: 7. Germline CDR1 and CDR2: LGHNA and YSLEER. The CDR3 region is CASSQDGLAGVRKTQYF. DNA for the CDR3: TGCGCCAGCAGCCAAGATGGACTAGCGGGGGTGCGAAAGACCCAGTACTTC.

CDR3: CASSYSRATEAFF. CDR3 bases: TGTGCCAGCAGTTACTCCAGGGCTACTGAAGCTTTCTTT. The chain links TRBV6-5 to TRBJ1-1; D possibly corresponds to TRBD1 (5 bases). Germline values: CDR1 MNHEY, CDR2 SVGAGI. V lost 0 bases to trimming and J lost 5 bases, with 7 bases between them. This CDR3 is 13 amino acids long.

This chain connects TRBV30 to TRBJ1-1, with D perhaps TRBD1 (6 bases). The V gene lost 0 bases and the J gene lost 5 bases, with 13 bases spanning the gap. This CDR3 contains 14 residues. Germline V gene lookup returns CDR1 GTSNPN and CDR2 SVGIG (reference sequence). The CDR3 here is CAWSVPGAGTEAFF. CDR3 nucleotides: TGTGCCTGGAGTGTCCCAGGGGCTGGTACTGAAGCTTTCTTT.

The chain employs TRBV12-3 or TRBV12-4 and TRBJ2-3; D not resolved. The CDR3 sequence is 13 residues long. V was clipped by 3 bases and J by 0 bases, with 4 bases between them. This CDR3 reads CASSLTSTDTQYF. The CDR3 DNA reads TGTGCCAGCAGTTTGACTAGCACAGATACGCAGTATTTT.

The gene calls are TRBV27 and TRBJ2-7; no firm D call. This CDR3 comprises 14 residues. V lost 0 bases to trimming and J lost 2 bases, with 8 bases between them. Looked up from germline, CDR1 is MNHEY and CDR2 is SMNVEV (reference sequence). CDR3 nucleotide sequence: TGTGCCAGCAGTTTATCGATAGGTCCCTACGAGCAGTACTTC. Its protein is CASSLSIGPYEQYF.

The gene calls are TRBV11-2 and TRBJ1-1; 8 bases fit TRBD1. The V gene's germline CDR1 is SGHAT and CDR2 FQNNGV. The ends lost 5 bases at V and 7 bases at J; junction bases unmatched: 9. This CDR3 is 14 amino acids long. The CDR3 here is CASSTGGGQGEAFF. The CDR3 coding sequence is TGTGCCAGCAGCACAGGGGGAGGACAGGGTGAAGCTTTCTTT. Supplemented by reference TRBV11-2 and TRBJ1-1, the full variable domain reads EAGVAQSPRYKIIEKRQSVAFWCNPISGHATLYWYQQILGQGPKLLIQFQNNGVVDDSQLPKDRFSAERLKGVDSTLKIQPAKLEDSAVYLCASSTGGGQGEAFFGQGTRLTVV.

The V call is TRBV4-1, the J call TRBJ2-3; 8 nucleotides align to TRBD2. V was pared by 4 bases and J by 4 bases, with 7 bases of the junction left unmatched. Germline-derived CDR1 and CDR2 are MGHRA and YSYEKL. CDR3 size: 15 residues. Here the CDR3 reads CASSRVAGQADTQYF. In DNA form, the CDR3 reads TGCGCCAGCAGCCGGGTAGCGGGGCAAGCAGATACGCAGTATTTT.

This clone was found once. The CDR3 reads CASSPADRNNEQFF. Written as DNA, the CDR3 is TGTGCCAGCAGCCCGGCAGACAGAAACAATGAGCAGTTCTTC. The chain combines TRBV6-1 with TRBJ2-1, with a possible D match to TRBD1 (5 bases). CDR1 and CDR2 (germline): MNHNS, SASEGT. The ends were cut back, 6 bases at V and 5 bases at J, with 14 bases in the middle. The CDR3 consists of 14 residues.

The V call is TRBV4-3, the J call TRBJ1-5, with 7 nucleotides matching TRBD1. Germline V gene sequence: CDR1 LGHNA, CDR2 YSLEER. V lost 0 bases to trimming and J lost 0 bases; unmatched junction nucleotides: 5. CDR3 length: 17 residues. The CDR3 coding sequence is TGCGCCAGCAGCCAAGAGGCAGGGGGTTATAGCAATCAGCCCCAGCATTTT. Protein product: CASSQEAGGYSNQPQHF.

In its sample, this clone is medium-sized. The gene calls are TRBV9 and TRBJ1-3, with D perhaps TRBD1 (6 bases). CDR1 SGDLS and CDR2 YYNGEE come from the germline V gene. V lost 3 bases and J lost 8, with 12 bases in between. CDR3 length equals 13 residues. The CDR3 protein is CASSEGTWDTIYF. CDR3 coding DNA: TGTGCCAGCAGCGAAGGGACATGGGACACCATATATTTT.

The chain uses TRBV27 and TRBJ2-7; 8 positions match TRBD2. The CDR3 extends over 16 amino acids. Per the germline V gene, CDR1 is MNHEY and CDR2 is SMNVEV (reference sequence). Trimming at V came to 5 bases and at J to 3 bases, leaving 12 bases not matched to a gene. Here the CDR3 DNA reads TGTGCCAGCAGTCCCTCGGGGGGGACTATCATCTACGAGCAGTACTTC. Translated: CASSPSGGTIIYEQYF.

The CDR3 here is CSVEDTGGSYNSPLHF. As DNA, the CDR3 is TGCAGCGTTGAAGATACAGGGGGATCCTATAATTCACCCCTCCACTTT. V gene TRBV29-1 combines with J gene TRBJ1-6; 8 bases are shared with TRBD1. V trimming: 0 bases; J trimming: 1 base; junction bases outside the gene matches: 2. This CDR3 has 16 residues. The germline V gene encodes CDR1 SQVTM and CDR2 ANQGSEA.

V is TRBV4-3 and J is TRBJ1-1, with D perhaps TRBD1 (5 bases). V was clipped by 4 bases and J by 4 bases, with 13 bases between them. CDR1 is LGHNA and CDR2 is YSLEER in the germline V gene. This CDR3 contains 14 residues. DNA for the CDR3: TGCGCCAGCAGCCTCACCGCTGGGGGCACTGAAGCTTTCTTT. Its translation: CASSLTAGGTEAFF.